These 31 T cell receptor beta chains were sequenced from one sample in a study of blood T cell repertoires in COVID-19. Assay used: immunoSEQ multiplex PCR; TCRdb lists only in-frame clones, some missing. The data hold 490,000 or so clones, with roughly 90% observed a single time. Sample: PBMCs or T cells enriched from blood (not recorded which). These receptors were taken from a woman between 35 and 50 years old who had recovered from COVID-19.

V is TRBV19 and J is TRBJ2-3; tentative D call: TRBD2 (5 bases). In germline, CDR1 is LNHDA, CDR2 SQIVND (reference sequence). The CDR3 totals 16 residues. The ends were cut back, 6 bases at V and 4 bases at J, with 20 bases in the middle. The CDR3 is CASRSPGSIRPDTQYF. DNA of the CDR3: TGTGCCAGTAGATCTCCGGGATCCATCAGACCAGATACGCAGTATTTT.

The rearrangement uses TRBV10-1 and TRBJ1-1; D is ambiguous. The germline gives CDR1 WNHNN, CDR2 SYGVQD (reference sequence). The CDR3 has 13 amino acids. Trimming took off 3 bases at V and 1 base at J, with 6 bases between the two ends. CDR3 loop: CASSEIGNTEAFF. The CDR3 DNA reads as TGCGCCAGCAGTGAAATCGGGAACACTGAAGCTTTCTTT.

CDR3 amino acids: CASSPPGGYTF. CDR3 nucleotide sequence: TGTGCCAGCAGTCCCCCCGGGGGCTACACCTTC. This chain uses TRBV12-3 or TRBV12-4 with TRBJ1-2; no reliable D call. The CDR3 has 11 residues. V lost 5 bases to trimming and J lost 8 bases, with 9 bases between them.

Only one count was recorded for this clone. The chain joins TRBV30 to TRBJ2-1; 8 nucleotides line up with TRBD2. Germline CDR1 reads GTSNPN; CDR2 reads SVGIG (reference sequence). The CDR3 is 15 residues long. V lost 5 bases and J lost 9; bases outside the gene matches: 15. The CDR3 sequence: CAWDRGGFSLGEQFF. The DNA for the CDR3 is TGTGCCTGGGACCGGGGGGGATTCTCCCTGGGTGAGCAGTTCTTC.

V is TRBV11-3 and J is TRBJ2-1; D ambiguous. The CDR3 covers 15 residues. The germline V and J ends were trimmed by 2 bases and 5 bases, with 13 bases remaining between them. Germline lookup yields CDR1 SGHNT and CDR2 YENEEA. The CDR3 reads CASSLFSDNNNEQFF. Written as DNA, the CDR3 is TGTGCCAGCAGCTTATTTTCCGACAACAACAATGAGCAGTTCTTC.

This chain uses TRBV5-4 with TRBJ2-1; 13 nucleotides align to TRBD2. The V segment lost 4 bases and the J segment 4 bases; nucleotides outside the gene matches: 5. The CDR3 is made up of 16 amino acids. Germline CDR1 SGHNT, CDR2 YYREEE (reference sequence). The CDR3 sequence: CASSPGLAGDYNEQFF. The CDR3 DNA sequence: TGTGCCAGCAGCCCTGGACTAGCGGGAGATTACAATGAGCAGTTCTTC.

The chain couples TRBV12-5 to TRBJ1-3; D is possibly TRBD1 (5 bases). The V end was cut by 2 bases, the J end by 4 bases, with 21 bases between. Germline V gene lookup returns CDR1 LGHNT and CDR2 FRNRAP. The CDR3 is made up of 18 amino acids. The DNA for the CDR3 is TGTGCTAGTGGTTTGACCCTAGAGGCGAGACAGTGGGGAAACACCATATATTTT. Protein: CASGLTLEARQWGNTIYF.

The chain links TRBV5-1 to TRBJ2-2; 11 bases agree with TRBD2. J lost 4 bases, V lost 1 base, and 9 bases had no gene match. Germline V gives CDR1 SGHRS, CDR2 YFSETQ. This CDR3 spans 18 amino acids. CDR3: CASSLRATSGSVTGELFF. CDR3 in DNA: TGCGCCAGCAGCTTGCGGGCCACTAGCGGGAGCGTCACCGGGGAGCTGTTTTTT.

This chain uses TRBV14 with TRBJ1-1; no definite D call. V dropped 1 base and J dropped 5 bases, with 8 bases sitting between them. Germline V lookup: CDR1 SGHDN, CDR2 FVKESK. This CDR3 region has 13 residues. As DNA, the CDR3 is TGTGCCAGCAGCCAAGTCCGCGGAACTGAAGCTTTCTTT. Translated, it gives CASSQVRGTEAFF.

The CDR3 sequence is CASSQDAASGRENEQFF. The CDR3 bases are TGTGCCAGCAGCCAAGATGCGGCTAGCGGGAGAGAGAATGAGCAGTTCTTC. The rearrangement links TRBV4-2 to TRBJ2-1; TRBD2 agrees at 10 bases. Germline-derived CDR1 and CDR2 are LGHNA and YNFKEQ. Trimming at V came to 0 bases and at J to 7 bases, leaving 9 bases not matched to a gene. The CDR3 loop spans 17 amino acids.

A single count supports this clone. The J gene is TRBJ1-2, the V gene TRBV24-1, with TRBD1 identical over 11 bases. The CDR3 extends over 16 amino acids. J gave up 7 bases and V 4 bases, and 10 bases lay outside the gene matches. The germline CDR1 and CDR2 sequences are KGHDR and SFDVKD. In DNA form, the CDR3 reads TGTGCCACCAGTGACACCGGGACAGGGGGGCAAACTGGCTACACCTTC. Amino acid sequence: CATSDTGTGGQTGYTF.

This clone turned up a few times. The gene calls are TRBV5-1 and TRBJ2-1; 7 bases are shared with TRBD2. Germline lookup yields CDR1 SGHRS and CDR2 YFSETQ. The CDR3 has 14 amino acids. V trimming: 0 bases; J trimming: 3 bases; junction bases outside the gene matches: 0. As DNA, the CDR3 is TGCGCCAGCAGCTTGGGGGACTACTACAATGAGCAGTTCTTC. Residues: CASSLGDYYNEQFF.

The chain couples TRBV6-5 to TRBJ1-3; no clear D gene. The CDR3 contains 15 residues. The germline V and J ends were trimmed by 3 bases and 2 bases, with 11 bases remaining between them. CDR1 and CDR2 from the germline V gene are MNHEY and SVGAGI. CDR3 DNA sequence: TGTGCCAGCAGTTATTCGAGGGCTACTGGAAACACCATATATTTT. Amino acid sequence: CASSYSRATGNTIYF.

This clone appeared once. The gene calls are TRBV6-1 and TRBJ1-5; D is unclear. V dropped 2 bases and J dropped 0 bases, with 2 bases sitting between them. This CDR3 region has 13 residues. Germline loops: CDR1 MNHNS, CDR2 SASEGT. In DNA, the CDR3 is TGTGCCAGCAGTGAACATAGCAATCAGCCCCAGCATTTT. Residues: CASSEHSNQPQHF.

The chain carries TRBV4-1 and TRBJ1-4; D is unclear. This CDR3 is 19 amino acids long. V lost 0 bases, J lost 4 bases, and 21 bases lay in between. CDR1 MGHRA and CDR2 YSYEKL come from the germline V gene. The CDR3 spells CASSQDSTTRFGINEKLFF. The CDR3 DNA sequence: TGCGCCAGCAGCCAAGATTCAACCACTAGGTTCGGCATTAATGAAAAACTGTTTTTT.

V and J are TRBV4-3 and TRBJ2-5; 9 bases fit TRBD2. Germline V CDR1 and CDR2: LGHNA, YSLEER. V lost 2 bases to trimming and J lost 3 bases; unmatched junction nucleotides: 7. This CDR3 is built from 16 residues. The CDR3: CASSQHGTSREETQYF. CDR3 DNA sequence: TGCGCCAGCAGCCAACACGGGACTAGCCGGGAAGAGACCCAGTACTTC.

V is TRBV4-1 and J is TRBJ2-1, with a tentative D call TRBD2 (5 bases). This CDR3 region has 15 residues. Germline lookup yields CDR1 MGHRA and CDR2 YSYEKL. Trimming shortened V by 5 bases and J by 4 bases, and 15 bases separated the two germline ends. The CDR3 DNA sequence: TGCGCCAGCAGCGACCCGGGAAAAGGTTACAATGAGCAGTTCTTC. Translation: CASSDPGKGYNEQFF.

This clone came up once. The V and J genes are TRBV27 and TRBJ2-4; 8 bases match TRBD2. CDR1 and CDR2 from the germline V gene are MNHEY and SMNVEV (reference sequence). J lost 6 bases, V lost 4 bases, and 8 bases had no gene match. The CDR3 covers 15 residues. The CDR3: CASSWTRGAGNIQYF. DNA of the CDR3: TGTGCCAGCAGTTGGACGCGGGGGGCTGGAAACATTCAGTACTTC.

V is TRBV29-1 and J is TRBJ2-1; D is unresolved. V was pared by 6 bases and J by 0 bases, with 12 bases between. The CDR3 loop spans 14 amino acids. The germline V gene encodes CDR1 SQVTM and CDR2 ANQGSEA. CDR3 loop: CSVELPSSYNEQFF. The CDR3, as DNA: TGCAGCGTCGAACTTCCGAGCTCCTACAATGAGCAGTTCTTC.

This clone was observed once. The chain links TRBV13 to TRBJ2-5, with TRBD1 matching 7 bases. Germline V gives CDR1 PRHDT, CDR2 FYEKMQ (reference sequence). Germline trimming cut 2 bases from V and 1 base from J; bases unmatched to any gene: 10. The CDR3 is 17 amino acids. The DNA for the CDR3 is TGTGCCAGCAGCTTAAGCTGGGCTGGGACAGTCCAAGAGACCCAGTACTTC. This gives the protein CASSLSWAGTVQETQYF. Together with reference TRBV13 and TRBJ2-5, the CDR3 gives the full variable domain: AAGVIQSPRHLIKEKRETATLKCYPIPRHDTVYWYQQGPGQDPQFLISFYEKMQSDKGSIPDRFSAQQFSDYHSELNMSSLELGDSALYFCASSLSWAGTVQETQYFGPGTRLLVL.

The chain has TRBV7-8 and TRBJ1-6; TRBD1 is a possible D gene (6 bases). The V and J ends lost 5 bases and 10 bases respectively, with 12 bases between them. This CDR3 contains 13 residues. CDR1 is SGHVS, CDR2 FQNEAQ, per germline. The DNA of the CDR3 is TGTGCCAGCAGCACGGACAGCGGCTCACCCCTCCACTTT. Translation gives CASSTDSGSPLHF.

The chain has TRBV11-2 and TRBJ2-7; weak D call: TRBD2 (5 bases). CDR3 length equals 13 residues. V lost 4 bases and J 2 bases, leaving 9 bases between the germline ends. Germline values: CDR1 SGHAT, CDR2 FQNNGV. DNA for the CDR3: TGTGCCAGCAGCTCGCGGGTTCCCTACGAGCAGTACTTC. Protein sequence: CASSSRVPYEQYF.

The chain has TRBV9 and TRBJ1-5; TRBD1 matches at 8 bases. Germline loops: CDR1 SGDLS, CDR2 YYNGEE. The CDR3 sequence is 13 residues long. The J segment lost 6 bases and the V segment lost 3 bases, leaving 2 bases of the junction unmatched. The DNA of the CDR3 is TGTGCCAGCAGCGCAGGACAGGGTCAGCCCCAGCATTTT. It translates to CASSAGQGQPQHF.

CDR3 in amino acids: CASSVLAGVNEQFF. The CDR3 DNA sequence: TGTGCCAGCAGCGTATTAGCGGGAGTAAATGAGCAGTTCTTC. V is TRBV9 and J is TRBJ2-1, with 9 nucleotides matching TRBD2. The germline V gene encodes CDR1 SGDLS and CDR2 YYNGEE. The V and J ends lost 1 base and 7 bases, in that order; junction bases with no gene match: 3. The CDR3 is 14 residues long. The full variable domain, in which reference TRBV9 and TRBJ2-1 provide the parts outside the CDR3, is DSGVTQTPKHLITATGQRVTLRCSPRSGDLSVYWYQQSLDQGLQFLIQYYNGEERAKGNILERFSAQQFPDLHSELNLSSLELGDSALYFCASSVLAGVNEQFFGPGTRLTVL.

This chain connects TRBV9 to TRBJ2-3; 10 bases match TRBD2. The CDR3 covers 15 residues. The germline V gene has CDR1 SGDLS and CDR2 YYNGEE. The J segment lost 5 bases and the V segment lost 0 bases, leaving 3 bases of the junction unmatched. CDR3 DNA: TGTGCCAGCAGCGTAGCCCTAGCGGGGGAAGATACGCAGTATTTT. This gives the protein CASSVALAGEDTQYF.

The rearrangement uses TRBV7-6 and TRBJ2-5, with D tentatively TRBD2 (6 bases). Per the germline V gene, CDR1 is SGHVS and CDR2 is FNYEAQ. Between the trimmed V and J ends, which lost 2 bases and 2 bases, there was a span of 9 bases. This CDR3 region has 14 residues. CDR3 sequence: CASSLNSGQETQYF. Here the CDR3 DNA reads TGTGCCAGCAGCTTAAATAGCGGACAAGAGACCCAGTACTTC.

The chain links TRBV19 to TRBJ2-7; TRBD1 is a possible D gene (6 bases). Germline V gene lookup returns CDR1 LNHDA and CDR2 SQIVND (reference sequence). V was trimmed by 4 bases and J by 5 bases, leaving 12 bases between them. The CDR3 length is 13 residues. CDR3 DNA: TGTGCCAGTAGTACTGACAGGTTTCACGAGCAGTACTTC. Its translation is CASSTDRFHEQYF.

Here the CDR3 DNA reads TGTGCCAGCAGTGGTCCGACAGGGTCCTTCACTGAAGCTTTCTTT. Its translation: CASSGPTGSFTEAFF. The V and J genes are TRBV6-6 and TRBJ1-1; 7 bases agree with TRBD1. The V gene end was trimmed by 5 bases and the J gene end by 4 bases; junction bases not matched to a gene: 10. Germline CDR1 is MNHNY and CDR2 is SVGAGI (reference sequence). The CDR3 totals 15 residues.

This sequence joins TRBV19 and TRBJ2-1; unclear D gene. CDR1 and CDR2 from the germline V gene are LNHDA and SQIVND (reference sequence). V was clipped by 5 bases and J by 2 bases, with 22 bases between them. The CDR3 totals 18 residues. The CDR3 DNA is TGTGCCAGTAGTCTCCTCTTTCGGAGTGCGGTGGCCTACAATGAGCAGTTCTTC. Translated: CASSLLFRSAVAYNEQFF.

CDR3 bases: TGCAGCGTTGTACGGCAGGGCCCCTACAATGAGCAGTTCTTC. Translation: CSVVRQGPYNEQFF. This sequence joins TRBV29-1 and TRBJ2-1, with D perhaps matching TRBD1 (5 bases). CDR3 size: 14 residues. The V end lost 4 bases, the J end lost 2 bases, and 12 bases lay between the germline ends. Germline V lookup: CDR1 SQVTM, CDR2 ANQGSEA.

The rearrangement joins TRBV9 to TRBJ2-7; 9 nucleotides match TRBD1. Germline V lookup: CDR1 SGDLS, CDR2 YYNGEE. This CDR3 is 15 amino acids long. The V and J ends lost 4 bases and 3 bases, in that order; junction bases with no gene match: 8. The CDR3 DNA is TGTGCCAGCAGCAGAGGACAGGGGCGAAACTACGAGCAGTACTTC. This gives the protein CASSRGQGRNYEQYF. The whole variable domain, filled in from reference TRBV9 and TRBJ2-7, reads DSGVTQTPKHLITATGQRVTLRCSPRSGDLSVYWYQQSLDQGLQFLIQYYNGEERAKGNILERFSAQQFPDLHSELNLSSLELGDSALYFCASSRGQGRNYEQYFGPGTRLTVT.